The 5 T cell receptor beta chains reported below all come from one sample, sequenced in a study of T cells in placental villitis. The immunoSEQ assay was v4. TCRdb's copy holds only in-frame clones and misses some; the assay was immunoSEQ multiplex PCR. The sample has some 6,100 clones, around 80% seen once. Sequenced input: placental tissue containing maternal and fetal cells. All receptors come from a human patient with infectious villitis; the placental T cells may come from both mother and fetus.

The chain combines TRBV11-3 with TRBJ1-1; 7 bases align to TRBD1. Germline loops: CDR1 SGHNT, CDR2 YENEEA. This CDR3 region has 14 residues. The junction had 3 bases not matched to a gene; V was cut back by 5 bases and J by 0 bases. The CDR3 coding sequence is TGTGCCAGCAGCCCTGGACAGGTGAACACTGAAGCTTTCTTT. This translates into CASSPGQVNTEAFF. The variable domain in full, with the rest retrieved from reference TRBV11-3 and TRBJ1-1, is EAGVVQSPRYKIIEKKQPVAFWCNPISGHNTLYWYLQNLGQGPELLIRYENEEAVDDSQLPKDRFSAERLKGVDSTLKIQPAELGDSAVYLCASSPGQVNTEAFFGQGTRLTVV.

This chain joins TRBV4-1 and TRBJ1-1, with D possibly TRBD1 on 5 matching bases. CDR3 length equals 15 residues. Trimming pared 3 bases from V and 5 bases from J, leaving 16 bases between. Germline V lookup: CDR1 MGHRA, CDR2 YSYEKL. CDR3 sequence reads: CASSQTTNRGTEAFF. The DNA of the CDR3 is TGCGCCAGCAGCCAGACGACAAATCGGGGGACTGAAGCTTTCTTT.

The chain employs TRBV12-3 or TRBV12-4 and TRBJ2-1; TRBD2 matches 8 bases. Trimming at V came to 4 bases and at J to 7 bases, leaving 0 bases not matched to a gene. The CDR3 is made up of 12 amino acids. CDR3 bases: TGTGCCAGCAGTTCGGGAGGGAATGAGCAGTTCTTC. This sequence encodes CASSSGGNEQFF.

The DNA of the CDR3 is TGTGCCAGCAGCTTCCCCGGGGGGAAAAACATTCAGTACTTC. As protein: CASSFPGGKNIQYF. The V gene is TRBV5-4, the J gene TRBJ2-4; TRBD2 matches at 7 bases. The germline gives CDR1 SGHNT, CDR2 YYREEE (reference sequence). The V and J ends lost 2 bases and 4 bases, in that order; junction bases with no gene match: 3. The CDR3 loop spans 14 amino acids.

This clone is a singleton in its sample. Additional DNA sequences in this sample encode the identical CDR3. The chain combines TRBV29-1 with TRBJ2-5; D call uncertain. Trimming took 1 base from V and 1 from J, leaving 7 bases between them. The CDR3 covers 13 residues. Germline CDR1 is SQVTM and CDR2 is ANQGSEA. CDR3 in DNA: TGCAGCGTTGAAGGGGCGGTCCAAGAGACCCAGTACTTC. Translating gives CSVEGAVQETQYF. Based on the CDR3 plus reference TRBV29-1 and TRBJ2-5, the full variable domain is SAVISQKPSRDICQRGTSLTIQCQVDSQVTMMFWYRQQPGQSLTLIATANQGSEATYESGFVIDKFPISRPNLTFSTLTVSNMSPEDSSIYLCSVEGAVQETQYFGPGTRLLVL.